The 10 T cell receptor beta chains given below trace back to one sample, sequenced in a study of T-cell reconstitution after alpha-beta-depleted transplantation in children (dated by TCRdb to the mid-2010s). The library was produced with PCR. Sequencing instrument: Illumina HiSeq 2500. TCR libraries were prepared with molecular barcoding, using unique molecular identifiers to normalize TCRbeta repertoire quantification. Starting from the raw public reads, TCRdb applied fastp trimming at Q25, assembled clones with MiXCR and retained in-frame beta chains. Rows with a matching CDR3 protein are joined into one entry that keeps the most common DNA and genes. For this sample there are hundreds of thousands of distinct CDR3 sequences; about an eighth appear just once. The ten largest clones add up to around 0.76% of the sample. In the paper's terms, the treatment or condition label means: allogeneic hematopoietic cell transplantation with graft depleted of TCRalphabeta T cells and CD19 B cells.

The starting material was PBMCs, obtained before TCRalphabeta/CD19-depleted stem cell transplant. These receptors originate from a girl aged 2-10 years with congenital amegakaryocytic thrombocytopenia, due to receive a stem cell transplant.

Only a few counts were recorded for this clonotype. The rearrangement links TRBV29-1 to TRBJ1-1, with a weak D call TRBD1 (6 bases). In germline, CDR1 is SQVTM, CDR2 ANQGSEA. Trimming removed 7 bases at V and 2 bases at J, with 11 bases between. The CDR3 contains 12 residues. As DNA, the CDR3 is TGCAGCGCTGGGGGGCCTAACACTGAAGCTTTCTTT. This translates into CSAGGPNTEAFF.

This clonotype was detected many times. The chain couples TRBV3-1 to TRBJ1-1; D is ambiguous. CDR3 length: 14 amino acids. Germline CDR1 reads LGHDT; CDR2 reads YNNKEL (reference sequence). V was cut by 0 bases and J by 2 bases, with 7 bases left in between. The CDR3 DNA is TGTGCCAGCAGCCAAGACCCAGACAACACTGAAGCTTTCTTT. Its protein product is CASSQDPDNTEAFF. Complete variable domain (other parts from reference TRBV3-1 and TRBJ1-1): DTAVSQTPKYLVTQMGNDKSIKCEQNLGHDTMYWYKQDSKKFLKIMFSYNNKELIINETVPNRFSPKSPDKAHLNLHINSLELGDSAVYFCASSQDPDNTEAFFGQGTRLTVV.

This clonotype was detected ten times or more. V and J are TRBV20-1 and TRBJ2-5; 9 nucleotides match TRBD2. CDR3 size: 16 residues. Germline CDR1 is DFQATT and CDR2 is SNEGSKA (reference sequence). V trimming: 1 base; J trimming: 2 bases; junction bases outside the gene matches: 8. This CDR3 is CSARALREGGQETQYF. As DNA, the CDR3 is TGCAGTGCTAGAGCATTGCGGGAGGGAGGACAAGAGACCCAGTACTTC.

At least ten counts were recorded for this clonotype. V usage is TRBV12-3 or TRBV12-4 and J usage is TRBJ2-4; D is possibly TRBD1 (5 bases). The CDR3 is 17 amino acids. With 2 bases removed from V and 0 bases from J, the gap between germline ends came to 14 bases. The CDR3 sequence is CASSLRQGSLAKNIQYF. For the CDR3, the DNA is TGTGCCAGCAGTTTAAGGCAGGGCTCTTTAGCCAAAAACATTCAGTACTTC.

In its sample, this clonotype was seen many times. This chain joins TRBV20-1 and TRBJ2-1; D call uncertain. Between the trimmed V and J ends, which lost 0 bases and 0 bases, there was a span of 9 bases. Germline CDR1 is DFQATT and CDR2 is SNEGSKA (reference sequence). The CDR3 sequence is 15 residues long. CDR3 in amino acids: CSARDGMSSYNEQFF. CDR3 DNA sequence: TGCAGTGCTAGAGATGGGATGAGCTCCTACAATGAGCAGTTCTTC.

This clonotype occurred a few times. The chain couples TRBV5-1 to TRBJ2-1; D not resolved. Trimming left V 0 bases short and J 5 bases short, with 18 bases between. Germline V gene sequence: CDR1 SGHRS, CDR2 YFSETQ. This CDR3 is built from 17 residues. The CDR3 nucleotides read TGCGCCAGCAGCTTGGGCCCCAATTGGGCGGCACACAATGAGCAGTTCTTC. Its protein is CASSLGPNWAAHNEQFF.

This clonotype was recorded a few times. V usage is TRBV5-1 and J usage is TRBJ2-5; 7 nucleotides match TRBD2. CDR1 is SGHRS and CDR2 is YFSETQ in the germline V gene. Trimming took 5 bases from V and 6 from J; bases not matched to a gene: 13. The CDR3 is 15 amino acids. CDR3 in DNA: TGCGCCAGCAGACCCAGCGGGACCGAGAAAAAGACCCAGTACTTC. The encoded protein is CASRPSGTEKKTQYF.

Only a few counts were recorded for this clonotype. V and J are TRBV29-1 and TRBJ2-1, with D maybe TRBD2 (6 bases). The V gene's germline CDR1 is SQVTM and CDR2 ANQGSEA. Trimming took off 3 bases at V and 9 bases at J, with 12 bases between the two ends. The CDR3 totals 12 residues. The CDR3 protein is CSVDVLASEQFF. The CDR3 coding sequence is TGCAGCGTTGATGTGCTAGCGTCTGAGCAGTTCTTC.

This clonotype was seen a few times. J is TRBJ2-7 and V is TRBV3-1; D perhaps matches TRBD1 (6 bases). There are 14 residues in the CDR3. CDR1 and CDR2 from the germline V gene are LGHDT and YNNKEL (reference sequence). Trimming stripped 5 bases from V and 0 bases from J, with 11 bases between. In nucleotides, the CDR3 is TGTGCCAGCAGCGATCGGGACATCTCCTACGAGCAGTACTTC. Amino acids: CASSDRDISYEQYF.

This rearrangement joins TRBV14 to TRBJ2-3, with D possibly being TRBD2 (6 bases). The CDR3 runs to 15 residues. V was clipped by 9 bases and J by 5 bases, with 21 bases between them. CDR1 is SGHDN, CDR2 FVKESK, per germline. CDR3 bases: TGTGCCAGTCACCCTTGGACGAAGGGAGGAGATACGCAGTATTTT. Protein sequence: CASHPWTKGGDTQYF.